The entry below gives a single TCR beta chain sequence along with its context. These data are taken from a study of control samples from healthy donors and cancer patients. Germline lookup yields CDR1 SGHTA and CDR2 FQGTGA. Trimming at V came to 5 bases and at J to 6 bases, leaving 2 bases not matched to a gene. The length of the CDR3 is 12 residues. The data were produced by immunoSEQ multiplex PCR, yet TCRdb's version contains in-frame clones alone and is incomplete. Of 100,000 to 150,000 clones listed, about 89% were seen once; the top ten hold around 3%. The chain links TRBV7-3 to TRBJ1-2, with TRBD1 matching 8 bases. The sequenced sample was blood. The clonotype originates from a man aged 55-75 years in good health. In DNA form, the CDR3 reads TGTGCCAGCAGCCTGACAGGGGATGGCTACACCTTC. Translation: CASSLTGDGYTF.